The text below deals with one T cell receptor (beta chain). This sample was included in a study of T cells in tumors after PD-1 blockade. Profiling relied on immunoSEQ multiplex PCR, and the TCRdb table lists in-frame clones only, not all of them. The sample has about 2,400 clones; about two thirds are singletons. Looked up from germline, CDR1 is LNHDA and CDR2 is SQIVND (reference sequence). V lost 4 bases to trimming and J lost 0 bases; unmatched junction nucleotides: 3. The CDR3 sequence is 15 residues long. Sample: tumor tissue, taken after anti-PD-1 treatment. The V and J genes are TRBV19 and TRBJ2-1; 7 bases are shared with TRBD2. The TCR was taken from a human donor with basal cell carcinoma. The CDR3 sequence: CASSSGGPSYNEQFF. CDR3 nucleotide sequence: TGTGCCAGTAGTAGCGGGGGACCCTCCTACAATGAGCAGTTCTTC.